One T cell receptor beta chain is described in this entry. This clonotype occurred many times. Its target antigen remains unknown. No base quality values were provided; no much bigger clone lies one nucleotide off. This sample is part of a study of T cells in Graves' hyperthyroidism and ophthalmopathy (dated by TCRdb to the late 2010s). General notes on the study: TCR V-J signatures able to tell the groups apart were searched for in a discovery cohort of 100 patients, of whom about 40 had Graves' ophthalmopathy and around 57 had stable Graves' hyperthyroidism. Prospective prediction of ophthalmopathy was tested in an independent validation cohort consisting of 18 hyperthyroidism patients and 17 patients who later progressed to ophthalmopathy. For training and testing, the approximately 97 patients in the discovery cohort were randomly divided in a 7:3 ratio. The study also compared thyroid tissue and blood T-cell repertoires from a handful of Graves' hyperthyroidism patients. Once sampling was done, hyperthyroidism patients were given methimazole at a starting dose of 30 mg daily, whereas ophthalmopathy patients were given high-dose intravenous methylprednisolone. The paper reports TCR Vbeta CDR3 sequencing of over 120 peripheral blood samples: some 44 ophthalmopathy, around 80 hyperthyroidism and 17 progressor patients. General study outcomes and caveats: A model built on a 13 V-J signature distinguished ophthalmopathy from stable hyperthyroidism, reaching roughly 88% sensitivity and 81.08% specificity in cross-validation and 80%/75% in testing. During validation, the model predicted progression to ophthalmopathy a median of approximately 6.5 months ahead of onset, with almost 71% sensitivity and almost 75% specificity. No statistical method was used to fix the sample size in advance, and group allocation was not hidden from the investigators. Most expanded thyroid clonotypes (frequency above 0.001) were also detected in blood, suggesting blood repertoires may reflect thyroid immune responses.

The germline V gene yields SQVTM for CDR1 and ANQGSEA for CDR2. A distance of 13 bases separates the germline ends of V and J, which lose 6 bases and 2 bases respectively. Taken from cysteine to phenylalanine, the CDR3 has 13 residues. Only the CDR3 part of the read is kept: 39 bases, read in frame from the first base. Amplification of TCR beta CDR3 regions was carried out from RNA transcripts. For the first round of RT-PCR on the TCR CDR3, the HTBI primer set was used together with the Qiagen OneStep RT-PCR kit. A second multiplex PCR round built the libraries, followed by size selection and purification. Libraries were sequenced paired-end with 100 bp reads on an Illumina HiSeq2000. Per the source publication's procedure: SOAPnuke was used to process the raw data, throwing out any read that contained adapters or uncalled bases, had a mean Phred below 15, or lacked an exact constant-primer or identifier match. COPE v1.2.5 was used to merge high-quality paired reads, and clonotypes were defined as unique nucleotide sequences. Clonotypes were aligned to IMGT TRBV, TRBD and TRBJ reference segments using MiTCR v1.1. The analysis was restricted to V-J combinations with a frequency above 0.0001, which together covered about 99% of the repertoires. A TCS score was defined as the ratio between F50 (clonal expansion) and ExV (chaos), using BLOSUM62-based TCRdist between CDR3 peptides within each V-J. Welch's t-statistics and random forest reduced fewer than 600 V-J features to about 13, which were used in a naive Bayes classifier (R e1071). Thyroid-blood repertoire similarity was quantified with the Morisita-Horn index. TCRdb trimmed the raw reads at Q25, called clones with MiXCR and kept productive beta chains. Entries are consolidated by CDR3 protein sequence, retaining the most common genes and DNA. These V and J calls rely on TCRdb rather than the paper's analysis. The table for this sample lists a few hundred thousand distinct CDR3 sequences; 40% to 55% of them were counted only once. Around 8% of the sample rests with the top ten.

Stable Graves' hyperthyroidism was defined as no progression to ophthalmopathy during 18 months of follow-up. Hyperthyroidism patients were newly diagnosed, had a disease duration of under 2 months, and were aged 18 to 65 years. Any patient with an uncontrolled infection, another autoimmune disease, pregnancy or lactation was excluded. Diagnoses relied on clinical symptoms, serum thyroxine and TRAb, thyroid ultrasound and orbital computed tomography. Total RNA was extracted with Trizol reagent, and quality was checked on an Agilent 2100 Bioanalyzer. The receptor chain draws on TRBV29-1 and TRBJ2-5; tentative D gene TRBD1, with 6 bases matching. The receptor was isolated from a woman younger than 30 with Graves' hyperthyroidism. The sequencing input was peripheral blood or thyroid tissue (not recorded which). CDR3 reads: CSVRGPWQETQYF. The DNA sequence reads TGCAGCGTCAGGGGCCCGTGGCAAGAGACCCAGTACTTC.